Only a few counts were recorded for the clone carrying this T cell receptor beta chain. Antigen specificity is unknown. This sample was included in a study of cytomegalovirus exposure and HLA in healthy donors. Whole-study results and caveats: In all likelihood, a cluster of highly shared sequence variants was a sequencing artifact.

Trimming cost V 6 bases and J 5 bases, with 11 bases left between them. CDR3 length: 12 residues. From germline, CDR1 is SQVTM and CDR2 ANQGSEA. The PCR contained 60 Vbeta and 13 Jbeta primers. Sequenced by immunoSEQ multiplex PCR; TCRdb stores in-frame clones only, minus some. The table records 35,000 to 50,000 clones, roughly 77% of them present only once. The receptor's source is a man under 40 in good health and CMV-seronegative. Sample: PBMCs. The chain employs TRBV29-1 and TRBJ2-1, with D perhaps matching TRBD2 (6 bases). In nucleotides, the CDR3 is TGCAGCGTGAGCGGGCAACACAATGAGCAGTTCTTC. This encodes CSVSGQHNEQFF.